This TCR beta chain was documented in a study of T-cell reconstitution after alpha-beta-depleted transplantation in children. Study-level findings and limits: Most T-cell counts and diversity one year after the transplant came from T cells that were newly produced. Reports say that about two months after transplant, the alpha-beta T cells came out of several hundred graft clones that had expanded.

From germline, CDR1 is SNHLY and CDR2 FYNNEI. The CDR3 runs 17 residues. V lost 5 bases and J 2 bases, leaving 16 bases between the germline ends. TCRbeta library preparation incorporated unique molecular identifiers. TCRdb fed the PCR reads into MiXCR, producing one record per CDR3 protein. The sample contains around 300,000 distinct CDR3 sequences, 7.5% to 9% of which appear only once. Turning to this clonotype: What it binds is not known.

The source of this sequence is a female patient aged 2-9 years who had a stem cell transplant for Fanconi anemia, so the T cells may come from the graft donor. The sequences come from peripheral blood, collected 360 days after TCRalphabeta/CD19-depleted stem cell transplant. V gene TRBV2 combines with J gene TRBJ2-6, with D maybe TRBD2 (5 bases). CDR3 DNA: TGTGCCAGCAGTTTTGTGGTGACCGGGACTGGGGCCAACGTCCTGACTTTC. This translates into CASSFVVTGTGANVLTF. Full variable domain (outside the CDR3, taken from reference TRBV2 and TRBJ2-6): EPEVTQTPSHQVTQMGQEVILRCVPISNHLYFYWYRQILGQKVEFLVSFYNNEISEKSEIFDDQFSVERPDGSNFTLKIRSTKLEDSAMYFCASSFVVTGTGANVLTFGAGSRLTVL.